The TCR beta chain under discussion was sequenced for a study of beta chain features in type 1 diabetes. The CDR3 totals 15 residues. The V and J ends lost 4 bases and 5 bases respectively, with 18 bases between them. CDR1 and CDR2 from the germline V gene are SGHNT and YYREEE (reference sequence). TCRB transcripts that were expressed got sequenced, as all of the isolated RNA had been reverse transcribed. Samples of naive, central memory and regulatory T cells yielded a mean of about 3.6 million reads. Sequencing used immunoSEQ multiplex PCR; TCRdb keeps in-frame clones, though not all of them. The sample includes fewer than 650,000 clones, about a sixth of them seen just once.

The sample comprised naive CD4+ T cells from blood. This TCR derives from a young man in good health. The chain combines TRBV5-4 with TRBJ2-5; maybe TRBD2 (6 bases). The CDR3 region is CASSLGTAGRETQYF. The CDR3 DNA reads TGTGCCAGCAGCCTCGGGACTGCCGGAAGGGAGACCCAGTACTTC. The variable domain in full, with the rest retrieved from reference TRBV5-4 and TRBJ2-5, is ETGVTQSPTHLIKTRGQQVTLRCSSQSGHNTVSWYQQALGQGPQFIFQYYREEENGRGNFPPRFSGLQFPNYSSELNVNALELDDSALYLCASSLGTAGRETQYFGPGTRLLVL.